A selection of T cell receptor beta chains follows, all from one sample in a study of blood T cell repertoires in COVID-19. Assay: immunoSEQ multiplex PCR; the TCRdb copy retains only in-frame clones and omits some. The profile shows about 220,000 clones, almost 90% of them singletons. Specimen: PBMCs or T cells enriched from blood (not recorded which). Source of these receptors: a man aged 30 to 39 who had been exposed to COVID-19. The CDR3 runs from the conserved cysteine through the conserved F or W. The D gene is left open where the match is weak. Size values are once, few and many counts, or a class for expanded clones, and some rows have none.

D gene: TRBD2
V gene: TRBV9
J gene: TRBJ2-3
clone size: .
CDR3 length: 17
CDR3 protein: CASSPRPSGPLTDTQYF
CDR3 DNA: TGTGCCAGCAGCCCCAGGCCTAGCGGGCCCTTAACAGATACGCAGTATTTT

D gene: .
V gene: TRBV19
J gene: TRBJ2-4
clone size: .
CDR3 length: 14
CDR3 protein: CASSDTGFLDIQYF
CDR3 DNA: TGTGCCAGTAGTGACACAGGGTTTTTGGACATTCAGTACTTC

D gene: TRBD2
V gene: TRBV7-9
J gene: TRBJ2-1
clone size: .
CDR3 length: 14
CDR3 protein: CASTATSGFNEQFF
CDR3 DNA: TGTGCCAGCACCGCGACTAGCGGGTTCAATGAGCAGTTCTTC

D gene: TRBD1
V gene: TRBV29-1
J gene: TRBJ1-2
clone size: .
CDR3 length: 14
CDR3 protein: CSVHSGTGFYGYTF
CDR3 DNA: TGCAGCGTGCACTCCGGGACAGGTTTCTATGGCTACACCTTC

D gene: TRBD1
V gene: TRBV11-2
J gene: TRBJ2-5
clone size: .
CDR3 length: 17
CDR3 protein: CASSSFQGTAVQETQYF
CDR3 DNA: TGTGCCAGCAGCTCCTTTCAAGGGACAGCCGTCCAAGAGACCCAGTACTTC

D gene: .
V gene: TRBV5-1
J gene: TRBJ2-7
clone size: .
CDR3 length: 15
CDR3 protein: CASSLVGSHAYEQYF
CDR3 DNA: TGCGCCAGCAGCTTGGTGGGCAGCCATGCCTACGAGCAGTACTTC

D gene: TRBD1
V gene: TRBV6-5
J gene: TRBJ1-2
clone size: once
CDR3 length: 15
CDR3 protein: CASTGDRGRSYGYTF
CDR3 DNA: TGTGCCAGCACCGGAGACAGGGGGCGCAGTTATGGCTACACCTTC

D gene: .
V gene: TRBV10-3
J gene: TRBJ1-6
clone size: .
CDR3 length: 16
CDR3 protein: CAISENLLRDNSPLHF
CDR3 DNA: TGTGCCATCAGTGAGAATCTTTTGAGGGATAATTCACCCCTCCACTTT

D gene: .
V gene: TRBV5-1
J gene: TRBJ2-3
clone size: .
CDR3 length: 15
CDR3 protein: CASTRGGTSTDTQYF
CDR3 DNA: TGCGCCAGCACAAGGGGGGGCACTAGCACAGATACGCAGTATTTT

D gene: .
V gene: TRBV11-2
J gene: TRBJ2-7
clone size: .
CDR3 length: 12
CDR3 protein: CASSLDRYEQYF
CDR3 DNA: TGTGCCAGCAGCTTAGATCGGTACGAGCAGTACTTC

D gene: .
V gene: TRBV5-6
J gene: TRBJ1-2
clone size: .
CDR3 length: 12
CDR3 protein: CASAVASYGYTF
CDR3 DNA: TGTGCCAGCGCAGTGGCCTCCTATGGCTACACCTTC

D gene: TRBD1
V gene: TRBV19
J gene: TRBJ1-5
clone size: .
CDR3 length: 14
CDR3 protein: CASSTDRELQPQHF
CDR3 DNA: TGTGCCAGTAGTACGGACAGGGAACTTCAGCCCCAGCATTTT

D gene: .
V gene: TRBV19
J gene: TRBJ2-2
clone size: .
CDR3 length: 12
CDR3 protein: CASSIAGGELFF
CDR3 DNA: TGTGCCAGTAGTATAGCGGGCGGGGAGCTGTTTTTT

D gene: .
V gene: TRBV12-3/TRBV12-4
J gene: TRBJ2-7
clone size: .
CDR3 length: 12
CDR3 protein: CASSPGFYEQYF
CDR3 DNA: TGTGCCAGCAGTCCAGGGTTCTACGAGCAGTACTTC

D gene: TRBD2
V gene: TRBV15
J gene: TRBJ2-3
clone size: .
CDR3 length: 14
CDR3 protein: CATISGGDTDTQYF
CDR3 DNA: TGTGCCACCATATCGGGGGGGGACACAGATACGCAGTATTTT

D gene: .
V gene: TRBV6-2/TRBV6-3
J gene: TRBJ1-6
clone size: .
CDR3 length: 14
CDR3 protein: CASSYSGGGSPLHF
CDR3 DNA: TGTGCCAGCAGTTACTCGGGTGGGGGGTCACCCCTCCACTTT

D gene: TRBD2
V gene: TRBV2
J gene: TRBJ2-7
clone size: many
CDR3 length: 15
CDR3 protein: CATLGGVAGNYEQYF
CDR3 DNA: TGTGCCACCCTAGGGGGGGTAGCGGGGAACTACGAGCAGTACTTC

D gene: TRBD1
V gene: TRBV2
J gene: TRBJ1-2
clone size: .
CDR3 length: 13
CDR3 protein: CASRETGGYGYTF
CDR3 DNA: TGTGCCAGCAGAGAAACAGGGGGCTATGGCTACACCTTC

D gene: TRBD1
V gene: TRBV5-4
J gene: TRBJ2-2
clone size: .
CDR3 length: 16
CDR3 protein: CASSPRQGGNTGELFF
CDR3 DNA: TGTGCCAGCAGCCCGAGACAGGGGGGTAACACCGGGGAGCTGTTTTTT

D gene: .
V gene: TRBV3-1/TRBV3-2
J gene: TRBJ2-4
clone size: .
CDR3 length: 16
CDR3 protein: CASSQDLGLLGGIQYF
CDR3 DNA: TGTGCCAGCAGCCAAGATCTTGGACTCTTGGGGGGCATTCAGTACTTC

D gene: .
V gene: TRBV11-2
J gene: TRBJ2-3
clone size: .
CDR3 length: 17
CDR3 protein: CASSPFPYERGTDTQYF
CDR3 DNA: TGTGCCAGCAGCCCGTTTCCGTACGAGCGGGGCACAGATACGCAGTATTTT

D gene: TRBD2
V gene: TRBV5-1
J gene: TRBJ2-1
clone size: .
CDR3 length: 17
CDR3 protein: CASSPGTSGGLYNEQFF
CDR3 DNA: TGCGCCAGCAGCCCGGGGACTAGCGGGGGCCTCTACAATGAGCAGTTCTTC

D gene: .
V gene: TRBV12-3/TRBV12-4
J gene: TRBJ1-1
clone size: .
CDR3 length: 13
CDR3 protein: CASRAAGGTEAFF
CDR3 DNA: TGTGCCAGCAGGGCCGCGGGGGGAACTGAAGCTTTCTTT

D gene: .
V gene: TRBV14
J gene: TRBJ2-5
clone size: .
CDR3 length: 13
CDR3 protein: CASSPAGLETQYF
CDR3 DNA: TGTGCCAGCAGCCCGGCGGGGCTAGAGACCCAGTACTTC

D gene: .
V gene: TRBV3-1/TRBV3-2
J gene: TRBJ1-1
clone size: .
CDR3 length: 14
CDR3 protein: CASRRESMNTEAFF
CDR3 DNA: TGTGCCAGCCGCCGGGAGAGTATGAACACTGAAGCTTTCTTT

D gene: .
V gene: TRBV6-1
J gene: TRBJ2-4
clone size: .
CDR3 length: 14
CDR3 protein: CASSEGTGKNIQYF
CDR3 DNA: TGTGCCAGCAGTGAAGGTACAGGCAAAAACATTCAGTACTTC

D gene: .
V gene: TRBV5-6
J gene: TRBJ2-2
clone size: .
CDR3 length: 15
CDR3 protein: CASSLTSSNTGELFF
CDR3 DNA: TGTGCCAGCAGCTTGACTAGCTCGAACACCGGGGAGCTGTTTTTT

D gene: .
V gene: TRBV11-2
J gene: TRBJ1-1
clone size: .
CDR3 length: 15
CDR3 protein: CASSLERGPSTEAFF
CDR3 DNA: TGTGCCAGCAGCTTAGAGCGGGGCCCAAGCACTGAAGCTTTCTTT

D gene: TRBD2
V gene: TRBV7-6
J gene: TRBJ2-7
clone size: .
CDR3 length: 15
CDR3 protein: CASSNPGLVSYEQYF
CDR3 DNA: TGTGCCAGCAGTAATCCGGGACTAGTCTCCTACGAGCAGTACTTC

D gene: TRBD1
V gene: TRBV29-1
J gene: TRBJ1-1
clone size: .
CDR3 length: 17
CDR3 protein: CSVVMVQGGIKGTEAFF
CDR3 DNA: TGCAGCGTTGTAATGGTCCAGGGGGGCATAAAGGGCACTGAAGCTTTCTTT

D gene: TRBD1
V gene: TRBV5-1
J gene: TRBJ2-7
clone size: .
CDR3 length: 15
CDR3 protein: CASSRSGTGGYEQYF
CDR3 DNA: TGCGCCAGCAGCCGTTCCGGGACAGGAGGCTACGAGCAGTACTTC

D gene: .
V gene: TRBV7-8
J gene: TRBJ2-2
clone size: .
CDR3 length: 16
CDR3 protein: CASSLGVRANTGELFF
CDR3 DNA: TGTGCCAGCAGCTTAGGGGTGAGGGCGAACACCGGGGAGCTGTTTTTT

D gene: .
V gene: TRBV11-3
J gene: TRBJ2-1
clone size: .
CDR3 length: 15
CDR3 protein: CASSVQGVLGNEQFF
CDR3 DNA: TGTGCCAGCAGCGTACAAGGGGTATTGGGCAATGAGCAGTTCTTC

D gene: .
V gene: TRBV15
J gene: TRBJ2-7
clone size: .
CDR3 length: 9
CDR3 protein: CAIPRGQYF
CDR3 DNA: TGTGCCATTCCTCGCGGGCAGTACTTC

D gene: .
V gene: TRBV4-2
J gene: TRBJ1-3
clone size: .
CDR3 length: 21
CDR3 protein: CASSQEGGGVTGGYSGNTIYF
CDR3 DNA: TGTGCCAGCAGCCAAGAGGGCGGCGGGGTCACCGGGGGATACTCTGGAAACACCATATATTTT

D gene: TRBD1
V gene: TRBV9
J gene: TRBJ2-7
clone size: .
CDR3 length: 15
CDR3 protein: CASSRGQGDSYEQYF
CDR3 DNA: TGTGCCAGCAGCCGTGGACAGGGGGATTCCTACGAGCAGTACTTC

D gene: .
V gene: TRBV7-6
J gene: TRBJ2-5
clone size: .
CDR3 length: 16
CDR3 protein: CASSAYTLPSQETQYF
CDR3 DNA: TGTGCCAGCAGCGCCTATACGCTTCCCTCTCAAGAGACCCAGTACTTC

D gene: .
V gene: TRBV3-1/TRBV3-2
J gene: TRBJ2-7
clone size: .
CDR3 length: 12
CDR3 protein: CASSQDSSYVYF
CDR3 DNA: TGTGCCAGCAGCCAAGACTCCTCCTACGTTTACTTC

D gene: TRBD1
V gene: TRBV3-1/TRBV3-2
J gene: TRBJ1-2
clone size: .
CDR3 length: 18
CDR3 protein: CASSQDNRDRGYNYGYTF
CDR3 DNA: TGTGCCAGCAGCCAAGACAACCGGGACAGGGGGTATAACTATGGCTACACCTTC

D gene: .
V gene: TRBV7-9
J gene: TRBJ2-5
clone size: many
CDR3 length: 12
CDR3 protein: CASSDRGSTKYF
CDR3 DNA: TGTGCCAGCAGCGACCGGGGTAGTACCAAGTACTTC

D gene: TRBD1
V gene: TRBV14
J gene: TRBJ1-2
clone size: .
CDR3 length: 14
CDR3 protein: CASSRGQGAFGYTF
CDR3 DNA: TGTGCCAGCAGCCGAGGACAGGGGGCGTTTGGCTACACCTTC

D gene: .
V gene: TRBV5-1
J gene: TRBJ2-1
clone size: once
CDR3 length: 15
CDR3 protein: CASSLGQGKIDEQFF
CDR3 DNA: TGCGCCAGCAGCTTGGGTCAGGGTAAGATCGATGAGCAGTTCTTC

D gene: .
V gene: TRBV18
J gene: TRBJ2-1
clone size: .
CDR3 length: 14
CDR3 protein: CASSPRASYNEQFF
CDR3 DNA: TGTGCCAGCTCACCACGGGCTTCCTACAATGAGCAGTTCTTC

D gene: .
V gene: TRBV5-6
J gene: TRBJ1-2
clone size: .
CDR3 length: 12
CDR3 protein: CASSRDAGGYTF
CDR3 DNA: TGTGCCAGCAGCCGGGACGCGGGAGGCTACACCTTC

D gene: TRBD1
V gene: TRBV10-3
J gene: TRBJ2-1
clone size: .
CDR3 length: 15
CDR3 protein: CAIRSDRAPYNEQFF
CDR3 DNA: TGTGCCATCAGAAGTGACAGGGCCCCGTACAATGAGCAGTTCTTC

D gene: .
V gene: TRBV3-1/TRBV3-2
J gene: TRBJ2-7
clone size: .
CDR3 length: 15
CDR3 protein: CASSQEVGGRHEQYF
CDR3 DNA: TGTGCCAGCAGCCAAGAGGTAGGGGGACGCCACGAGCAGTACTTC

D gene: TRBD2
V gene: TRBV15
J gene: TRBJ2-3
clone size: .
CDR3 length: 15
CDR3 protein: CATSRVRGGTDTQYF
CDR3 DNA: TGTGCCACCAGCAGAGTTCGCGGGGGGACAGATACGCAGTATTTT

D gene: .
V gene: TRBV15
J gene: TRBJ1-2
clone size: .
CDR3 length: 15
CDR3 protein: CATSRGEQGWTGYTF
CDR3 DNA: TGTGCCACCAGCAGAGGGGAACAGGGTTGGACTGGCTACACCTTC

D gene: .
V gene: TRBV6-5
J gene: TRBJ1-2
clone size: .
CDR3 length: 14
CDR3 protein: CASSIGTQNYGYTF
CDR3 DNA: TGTGCCAGCAGCATTGGGACACAGAACTATGGCTACACCTTC

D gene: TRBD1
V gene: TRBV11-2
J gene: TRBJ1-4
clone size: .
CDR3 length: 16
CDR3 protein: CASSTWDRGPNEKLFF
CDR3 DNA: TGTGCCAGCAGCACTTGGGACAGGGGACCTAATGAAAAACTGTTTTTT

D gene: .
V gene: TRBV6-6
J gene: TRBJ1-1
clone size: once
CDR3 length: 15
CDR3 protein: CASSYSWRVNTEAFF
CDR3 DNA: TGTGCCAGCAGTTACTCGTGGCGGGTAAACACTGAAGCTTTCTTT

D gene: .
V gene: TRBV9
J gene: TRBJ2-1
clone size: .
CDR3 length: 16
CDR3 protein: CASSVDSGVLLNEQFF
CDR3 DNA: TGTGCCAGCAGCGTAGACTCGGGGGTGCTACTCAATGAGCAGTTCTTC

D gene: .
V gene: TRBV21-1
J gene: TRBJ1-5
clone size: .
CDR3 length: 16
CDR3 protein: CASSTLQGRRNQPQHF
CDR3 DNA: TGTGCCAGCAGCACACTACAGGGGAGGCGCAATCAGCCCCAGCATTTT